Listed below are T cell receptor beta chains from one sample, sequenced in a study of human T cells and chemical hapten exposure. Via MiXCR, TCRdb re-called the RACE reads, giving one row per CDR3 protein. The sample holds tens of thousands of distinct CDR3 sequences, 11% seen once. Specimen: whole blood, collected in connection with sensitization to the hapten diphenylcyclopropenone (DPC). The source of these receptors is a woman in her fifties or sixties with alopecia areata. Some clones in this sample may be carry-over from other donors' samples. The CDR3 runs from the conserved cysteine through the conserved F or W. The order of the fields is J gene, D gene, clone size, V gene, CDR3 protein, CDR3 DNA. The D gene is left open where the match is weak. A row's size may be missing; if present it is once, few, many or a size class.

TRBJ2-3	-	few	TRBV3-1	CASSLEGTDTQYF	TGTGCCAGCAGCCTCGAGGGCACAGATACGCAGTATTTT
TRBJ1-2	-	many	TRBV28	CASTLRQAYGYTF	TGTGCCAGCACCCTAAGACAGGCCTATGGCTACACCTTC
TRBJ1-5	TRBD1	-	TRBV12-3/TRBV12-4	CAIGDRWNQPQHF	TGTGCCATCGGGGACAGATGGAATCAGCCCCAGCATTTT
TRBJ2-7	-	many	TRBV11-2	CASSLDVLYEQYF	TGTGCCAGCAGCTTAGATGTCCTCTACGAGCAGTACTTC
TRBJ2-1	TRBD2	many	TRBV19	CASSITLSGRDEQFF	TGTGCCAGTAGTATAACTCTTAGCGGGAGGGATGAGCAGTTCTTC
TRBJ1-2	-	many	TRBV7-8	CASSLVISSLLNYGYTF	TGTGCCAGCAGCTTAGTGATCTCCTCTCTCTTAAACTATGGCTACACCTTC
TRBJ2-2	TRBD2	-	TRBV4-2	CASSQGSAGDTGELFF	TGTGCCAGCAGCCAAGGGTCAGCGGGGGACACCGGGGAGCTGTTTTTT
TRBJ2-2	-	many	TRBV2	CASSRDSSGELFF	TGTGCCAGCAGTCGAGACAGCTCCGGGGAGCTGTTTTTT
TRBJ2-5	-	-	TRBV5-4	CASSLFVSETQYF	TGTGCCAGCAGCTTGTTTGTTTCGGAGACCCAGTACTTC
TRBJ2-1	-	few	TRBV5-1	CASQGTSIREQFF	TGCGCCAGCCAAGGGACTTCCATCCGGGAGCAGTTCTTC
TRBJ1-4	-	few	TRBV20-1	CSAFRPILPNEKLFF	TGCAGTGCTTTTCGCCCGATCCTCCCAAATGAAAAACTGTTTTTT
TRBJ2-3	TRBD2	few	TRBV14	CASSQGRLAGSQDTQYF	TGTGCCAGCAGCCAAGGCAGACTAGCGGGATCGCAAGATACGCAGTATTTT
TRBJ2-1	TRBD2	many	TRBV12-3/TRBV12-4	CASNLYSGAHSRSYNEQFF	TGTGCCAGCAACCTTTATAGCGGGGCCCACAGTCGTTCCTACAATGAGCAGTTCTTC
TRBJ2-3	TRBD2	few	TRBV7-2	CASSAQSGGLAYTTQYF	TGTGCCAGCAGTGCCCAAAGCGGGGGCCTCGCATATACTACGCAGTATTTT
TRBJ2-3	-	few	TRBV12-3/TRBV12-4	CASSLVFEASESTDTQYF	TGTGCCAGCAGTTTAGTATTCGAGGCTAGCGAGAGCACAGATACGCAGTATTTT
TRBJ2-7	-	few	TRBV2	CASSDRVRSYEQYF	TGTGCCAGCAGTGACAGGGTTCGCTCCTACGAGCAGTACTTC